The 15 T cell receptor beta chains below all came from one sample that was sequenced in a study of PD-L1 blockade in urothelial cancer. Only in-frame clones appear in the TCRdb table, and some are missing; sequencing was by immunoSEQ multiplex PCR. The profile covers 25,000 to 35,000 clones, with approximately 87% appearing a single time and 3.7% taken by the ten largest. Sequencing was performed on PBMCs, taken around atezolizumab (anti-PD-L1) treatment. These receptors were taken from a man in his fifties or sixties with urothelial cancer.

The chain employs TRBV5-1 and TRBJ2-7, with 7 bases identical to TRBD1. The J segment lost 2 bases and the V segment lost 6 bases, leaving 8 bases of the junction unmatched. This CDR3 region has 14 residues. Germline CDR1 is SGHRS and CDR2 is YFSETQ. CDR3 coding DNA: TGCGCCAGCAAGACAGGGTTCGTCCCCTACGAGCAGTACTTC. Protein product: CASKTGFVPYEQYF.

The rearrangement joins TRBV19 to TRBJ2-4, with 7 bases that match TRBD1. Germline V lookup: CDR1 LNHDA, CDR2 SQIVND (reference sequence). J was trimmed by 0 bases and V by 5 bases; bases with no gene match: 13. The CDR3 sequence is 18 residues long. This chain's CDR3 is CASSDPDRVKLAKNIQYF. The DNA for the CDR3 is TGTGCCAGTAGTGATCCCGACAGGGTGAAACTAGCCAAAAACATTCAGTACTTC.

The chain recombines TRBV6-6 with TRBJ1-5; TRBD1 aligns across 7 bases. CDR1 is MNHNY, CDR2 SVGAGI, per germline (reference sequence). V trimming: 4 bases; J trimming: 6 bases; junction bases outside the gene matches: 3. The CDR3 has 13 amino acids. This CDR3 reads CASSFAGGQPQHF. CDR3 sequence (DNA): TGTGCCAGCAGTTTTGCAGGGGGTCAGCCCCAGCATTTT.

Within the sample, this clone is medium-sized (0.01 to 0.1%). J is TRBJ1-1 and V is TRBV28, with 8 bases lining up with TRBD1. Germline V gives CDR1 MDHEN, CDR2 SYDVKM. The junction had 2 bases not matched to a gene; V was cut back by 10 bases and J by 4 bases. The CDR3 covers 11 residues. CDR3 residues: CATTGGTEAFF. The CDR3 coding sequence is TGTGCCACAACAGGGGGCACTGAAGCTTTCTTT.

The chain joins TRBV19 to TRBJ1-2; D is ambiguous. The CDR3 length is 12 residues. The germline gives CDR1 LNHDA, CDR2 SQIVND (reference sequence). Trimming stripped 5 bases from V and 8 bases from J, with 12 bases between. The CDR3 DNA follows: TGTGCCAGTAGTGCCGCGTGGGAGGGCTACACCTTC. Translation: CASSAAWEGYTF.

The chain carries TRBV28 and TRBJ2-2, with a weak D call TRBD1 (6 bases). This CDR3 comprises 15 residues. The germline CDR1 and CDR2 sequences are MDHEN and SYDVKM. V lost 6 bases and J 4 bases, leaving 15 bases between the germline ends. CDR3 loop: CASSPPQGSTGELFF. The CDR3 nucleotides are TGTGCCAGCAGCCCCCCACAGGGTAGCACCGGGGAGCTGTTTTTT.

V gene TRBV7-2 combines with J gene TRBJ2-1; D uncertain. V lost 2 bases and J lost 8, with 10 bases in between. The CDR3 totals 13 residues. Germline loops: CDR1 SGHTA, CDR2 FQGNSA. CDR3 nucleotides: TGTGCCAGCAGCTTACCAGTAATCGATGAGCAGTTCTTC. Its protein product is CASSLPVIDEQFF.

V gene TRBV28 combines with J gene TRBJ1-5; 7 bases map to TRBD1. The CDR3 consists of 18 residues. Germline lookup yields CDR1 MDHEN and CDR2 SYDVKM. V lost 7 bases, J lost 0 bases, and 15 bases stayed unmatched. CDR3 coding DNA: TGTGCCAGCAACTTACCGACGACAGGGTCGTATAGCAATCAGCCCCAGCATTTT. It translates to CASNLPTTGSYSNQPQHF.

The rearrangement joins TRBV6-5 to TRBJ1-1; 7 bases agree with TRBD1. The CDR3 length is 14 residues. Per germline, CDR1 MNHEY and CDR2 SVGAGI. V shed 10 bases and J 0 bases; nucleotides not matched to a gene: 8. Here the CDR3 DNA reads TGTGCCACCATGCAACAGGGGATGAACACTGAAGCTTTCTTT. Amino acid sequence: CATMQQGMNTEAFF.

The V and J genes are TRBV19 and TRBJ2-4; TRBD1 matches 7 bases. Germline V gene lookup returns CDR1 LNHDA and CDR2 SQIVND (reference sequence). Unmatched junction bases numbered 9, after V lost 7 bases and J lost 3 bases. The CDR3 contains 15 residues. The CDR3 reads CASTGTATYKNIQYF. CDR3 coding DNA: TGTGCCAGTACCGGGACAGCCACCTACAAAAACATTCAGTACTTC.

The J gene is TRBJ2-3, the V gene TRBV30, with unresolved D. Per the germline V gene, CDR1 is GTSNPN and CDR2 is SVGIG (reference sequence). Trimming shortened V by 3 bases and J by 4 bases, and 11 bases separated the two germline ends. The CDR3 runs to 13 residues. The CDR3 region is CAWSQRVADTQYF. The CDR3 nucleotides are TGTGCCTGGAGCCAGCGCGTGGCAGATACGCAGTATTTT.

This chain connects TRBV5-1 to TRBJ2-7; 7 bases are a match to TRBD2. Germline trimming cut 4 bases from V and 0 bases from J; bases unmatched to any gene: 10. CDR1 SGHRS and CDR2 YFSETQ come from the germline V gene. The CDR3 spans 16 residues. The CDR3 spells CASSLLADLSSYEQYF. The CDR3 nucleotides read TGCGCCAGCAGCCTTCTAGCGGACTTGAGCTCCTACGAGCAGTACTTC.

This rearrangement joins TRBV4-3 to TRBJ2-7; unclear D gene. The CDR3 spans 14 residues. The germline V and J ends were trimmed by 1 base and 2 bases, with 9 bases remaining between them. Germline CDR1 is LGHNA and CDR2 is YSLEER. The DNA for the CDR3 is TGCGCCAGCAGCCAAGGCGAAACCACCTACGAGCAGTACTTC. It specifies CASSQGETTYEQYF.

The chain couples TRBV4-1 to TRBJ2-7, with a weak D call TRBD2 (5 bases). The V gene's germline CDR1 is MGHRA and CDR2 YSYEKL. V lost 1 base, J lost 3 bases, and 19 bases lay in between. CDR3 length: 17 amino acids. CDR3 sequence reads: CASSQGTLKAMGYEQYF. CDR3 nucleotide sequence: TGCGCCAGCAGCCAAGGGACTCTCAAAGCAATGGGCTACGAGCAGTACTTC.

CDR3 protein: CASSSGTTNIQYF. The CDR3 coding sequence is TGCGCCAGCTCCTCGGGGACAACAAACATTCAGTACTTC. This chain connects TRBV5-1 to TRBJ2-4, with D maybe TRBD1 (6 bases). Germline V gene lookup returns CDR1 SGHRS and CDR2 YFSETQ. V gave up 7 bases and J gave up 6 bases, with 14 bases separating them. The CDR3 is 13 amino acids.